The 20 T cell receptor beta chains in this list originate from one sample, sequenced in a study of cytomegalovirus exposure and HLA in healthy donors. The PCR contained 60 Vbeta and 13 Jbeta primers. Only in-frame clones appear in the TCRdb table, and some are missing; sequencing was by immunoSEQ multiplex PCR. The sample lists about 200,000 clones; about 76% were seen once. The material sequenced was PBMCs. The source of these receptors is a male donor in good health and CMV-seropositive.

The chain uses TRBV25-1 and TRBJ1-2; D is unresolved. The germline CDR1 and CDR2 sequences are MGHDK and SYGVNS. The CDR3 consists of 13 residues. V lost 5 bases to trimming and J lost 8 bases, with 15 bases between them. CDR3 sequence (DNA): TGTGCCAGCAGTCAACCCGACTCATACGGCTACACCTTC. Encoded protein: CASSQPDSYGYTF.

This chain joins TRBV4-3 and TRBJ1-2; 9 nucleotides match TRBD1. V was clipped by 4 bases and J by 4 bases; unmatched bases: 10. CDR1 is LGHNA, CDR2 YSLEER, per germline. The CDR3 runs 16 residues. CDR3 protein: CASSRRRTGETYGYTF. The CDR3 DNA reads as TGCGCCAGCAGCCGGAGAAGGACAGGGGAGACCTATGGCTACACCTTC.

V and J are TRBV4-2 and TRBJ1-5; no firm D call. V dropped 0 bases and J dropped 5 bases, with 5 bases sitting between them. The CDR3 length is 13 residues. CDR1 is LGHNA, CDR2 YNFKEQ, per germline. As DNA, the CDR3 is TGTGCCAGCAGCCAAGACTGGCATCAGCCCCAGCATTTT. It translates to CASSQDWHQPQHF.

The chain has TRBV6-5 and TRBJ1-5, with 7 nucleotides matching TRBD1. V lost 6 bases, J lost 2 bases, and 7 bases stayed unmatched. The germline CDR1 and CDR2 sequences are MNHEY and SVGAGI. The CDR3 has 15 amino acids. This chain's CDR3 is CASRPQGGGNQPQHF. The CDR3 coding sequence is TGTGCCAGCAGACCCCAGGGGGGCGGCAATCAGCCCCAGCATTTT.

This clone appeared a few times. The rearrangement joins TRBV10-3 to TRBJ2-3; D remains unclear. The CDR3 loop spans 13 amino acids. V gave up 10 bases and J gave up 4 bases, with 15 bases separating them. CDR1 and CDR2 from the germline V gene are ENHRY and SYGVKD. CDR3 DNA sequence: TGTGCCACCGAGGTCGCTGGGTCAGATACGCAGTATTTT. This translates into CATEVAGSDTQYF.

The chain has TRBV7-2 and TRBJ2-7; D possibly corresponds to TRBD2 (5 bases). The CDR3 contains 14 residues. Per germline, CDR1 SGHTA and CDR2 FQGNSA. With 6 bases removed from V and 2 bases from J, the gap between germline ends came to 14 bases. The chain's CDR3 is CASRRAGTAYEQYF. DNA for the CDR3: TGTGCCAGCAGGAGGGCGGGTACGGCCTACGAGCAGTACTTC. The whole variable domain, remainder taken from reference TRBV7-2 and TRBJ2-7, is GAGVSQSPSNKVTEKGKDVELRCDPISGHTALYWYRQSLGQGLEFLIYFQGNSAPDKSGLPSDRFSAERTGGSVSTLTIQRTQQEDSAVYLCASRRAGTAYEQYFGPGTRLTVT.

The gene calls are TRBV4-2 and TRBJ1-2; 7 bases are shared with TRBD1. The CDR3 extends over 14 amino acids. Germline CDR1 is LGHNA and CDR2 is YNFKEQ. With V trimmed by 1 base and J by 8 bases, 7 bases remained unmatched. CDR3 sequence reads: CASSQGGGRRGYTF. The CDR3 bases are TGTGCCAGCAGCCAAGGAGGGGGCCGTAGGGGCTACACCTTC.

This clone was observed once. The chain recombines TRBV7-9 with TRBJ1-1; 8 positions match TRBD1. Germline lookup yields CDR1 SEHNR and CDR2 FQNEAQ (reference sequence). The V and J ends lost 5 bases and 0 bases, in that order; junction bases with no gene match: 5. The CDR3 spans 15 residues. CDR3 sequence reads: CASSLGQGLNTEAFF. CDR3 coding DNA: TGTGCCAGCAGCCTAGGACAGGGATTGAACACTGAAGCTTTCTTT.

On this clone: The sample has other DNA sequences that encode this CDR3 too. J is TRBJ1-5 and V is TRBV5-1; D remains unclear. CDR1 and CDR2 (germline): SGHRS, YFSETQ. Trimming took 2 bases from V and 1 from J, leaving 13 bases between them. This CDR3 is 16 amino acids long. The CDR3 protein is CASSFLPGNSNQPQHF. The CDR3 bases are TGCGCCAGCAGCTTCTTACCCGGGAACAGCAATCAGCCCCAGCATTTT. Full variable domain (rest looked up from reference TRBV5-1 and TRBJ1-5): KAGVTQTPRYLIKTRGQQVTLSCSPISGHRSVSWYQQTPGQGLQFLFEYFSETQRNKGNFPGRFSGRQFSNSRSEMNVSTLELGDSALYLCASSFLPGNSNQPQHFGDGTRLSIL.

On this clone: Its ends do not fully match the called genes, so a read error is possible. CDR3 sequence (DNA): TGTTCCAGCAGCTTAGGGTCTAGCGGTTACAATGAGCAGTTCTTC. Translated: CSSSLGSSGYNEQFF. This chain links TRBV7-9 with TRBJ2-1; the match to TRBD2 covers 7 bases. The germline gives CDR1 SEHNR, CDR2 FQNEAQ (reference sequence). The CDR3 sequence is 15 residues long.

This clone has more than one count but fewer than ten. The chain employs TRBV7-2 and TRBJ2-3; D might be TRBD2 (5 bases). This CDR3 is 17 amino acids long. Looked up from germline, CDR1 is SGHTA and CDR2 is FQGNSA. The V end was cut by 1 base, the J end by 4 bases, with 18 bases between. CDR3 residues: CASSLGVGLSGADTQYF. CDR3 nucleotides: TGTGCCAGCAGCTTAGGTGTCGGTCTATCCGGGGCAGATACGCAGTATTTT.

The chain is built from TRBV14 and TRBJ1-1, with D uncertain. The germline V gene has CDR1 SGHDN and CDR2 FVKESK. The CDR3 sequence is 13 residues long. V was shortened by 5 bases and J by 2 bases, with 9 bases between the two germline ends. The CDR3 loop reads CASSASRNTEAFF. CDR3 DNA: TGTGCCAGCAGCGCCTCGAGAAACACTGAAGCTTTCTTT.

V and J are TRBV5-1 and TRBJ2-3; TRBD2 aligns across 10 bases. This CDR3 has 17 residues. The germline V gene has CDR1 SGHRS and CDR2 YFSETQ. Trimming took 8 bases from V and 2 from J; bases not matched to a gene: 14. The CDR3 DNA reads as TGCGCCAGTCGACGAGCGGGAGGGGCTTCTTCCACAGATACGCAGTATTTT. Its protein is CASRRAGGASSTDTQYF.

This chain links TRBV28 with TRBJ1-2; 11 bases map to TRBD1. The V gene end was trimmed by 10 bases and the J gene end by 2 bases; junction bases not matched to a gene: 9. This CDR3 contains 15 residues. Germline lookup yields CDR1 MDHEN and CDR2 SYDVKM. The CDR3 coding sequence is TGTGCCACCAGGGACAGGGGGAGAAAAAACTATGGCTACACCTTC. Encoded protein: CATRDRGRKNYGYTF.

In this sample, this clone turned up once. CDR3 DNA sequence: TGCGCCAGCAGCCAAGGAGTTTGGGAGACCCAGTACTTC. Translated: CASSQGVWETQYF. The J gene is TRBJ2-5, the V gene TRBV4-3; D gene ambiguous. Per germline, CDR1 LGHNA and CDR2 YSLEER. The CDR3 covers 13 residues. V lost 1 base to trimming and J lost 5 bases, with 8 bases between them.

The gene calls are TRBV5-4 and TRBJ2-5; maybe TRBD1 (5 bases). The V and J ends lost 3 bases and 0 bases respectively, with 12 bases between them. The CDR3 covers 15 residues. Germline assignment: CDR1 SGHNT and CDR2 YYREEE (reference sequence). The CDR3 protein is CASSSQGRNQETQYF. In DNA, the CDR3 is TGTGCCAGCAGCTCGCAGGGTCGGAACCAAGAGACCCAGTACTTC.

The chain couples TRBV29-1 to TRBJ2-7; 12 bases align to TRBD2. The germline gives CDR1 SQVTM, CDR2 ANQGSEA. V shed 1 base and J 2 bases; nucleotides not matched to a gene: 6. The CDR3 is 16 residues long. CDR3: CSVEGPSGRGPYEQYF. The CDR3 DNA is TGCAGCGTTGAAGGGCCTAGCGGGAGGGGTCCCTACGAGCAGTACTTC.

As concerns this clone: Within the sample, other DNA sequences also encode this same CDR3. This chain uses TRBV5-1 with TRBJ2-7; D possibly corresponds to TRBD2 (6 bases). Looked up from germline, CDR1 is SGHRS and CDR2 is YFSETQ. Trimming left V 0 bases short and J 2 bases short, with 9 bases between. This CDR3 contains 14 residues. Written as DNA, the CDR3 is TGCGCCAGCAGCTTGGAGGAGGGGCCCTACGAGCAGTACTTC. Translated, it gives CASSLEEGPYEQYF.

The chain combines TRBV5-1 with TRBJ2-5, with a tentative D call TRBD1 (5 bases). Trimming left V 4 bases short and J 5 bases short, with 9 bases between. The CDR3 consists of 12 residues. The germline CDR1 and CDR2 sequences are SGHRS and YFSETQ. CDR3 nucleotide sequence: TGCGCCAGCAGCCTGACAGACGAGACCCAGTACTTC. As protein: CASSLTDETQYF.

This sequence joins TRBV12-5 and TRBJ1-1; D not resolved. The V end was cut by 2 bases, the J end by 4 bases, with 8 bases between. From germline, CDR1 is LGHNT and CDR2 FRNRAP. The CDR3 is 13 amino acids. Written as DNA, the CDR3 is TGTGCTAGTGGTTTGCCCGAGTGCACTGAAGCTTTCTTT. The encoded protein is CASGLPECTEAFF.